The subject of this entry is one T cell receptor (beta chain). Antigen unknown. In the same sample, other DNA sequences code for this CDR3. These data originate in a study of cytomegalovirus exposure and HLA in healthy donors. Study-level results: In a later analysis, productive TCRs from donors in an Asian-associated ancestry cluster reportedly carried fewer N-insertions than the cohort mean.

The PCR ran on 60 Vbeta and 13 Jbeta primers. The data were produced by immunoSEQ multiplex PCR, yet TCRdb's version contains in-frame clones alone and is incomplete. The sample has tens of thousands of clones. The sample was PBMCs. The source of this sequence is a man aged 50-60 years in good health and CMV-seropositive.

CDR3 region: CASSLEDSGSFEQYF. The CDR3 DNA reads TGTGCCAGCAGCTTAGAGGACAGCGGGAGTTTCGAGCAGTACTTC. The chain uses TRBV7-8 and TRBJ2-7; TRBD2 aligns across 8 bases. CDR3 size: 15 residues. V was pared by 1 base and J by 6 bases, with 8 bases of the junction left unmatched. Germline values: CDR1 SGHVS, CDR2 FQNEAQ.